These 27 T cell receptor beta chains share one sample of origin, sequenced in a study of cytomegalovirus exposure and HLA in healthy donors. The primer mix had 60 Vbeta and 13 Jbeta primers. The method was immunoSEQ multiplex PCR; TCRdb's version includes in-frame clones alone and lacks a portion of them. The repertoire consists of some 76,000 clones, with roughly 70% occurring once and the leading ten covering approximately 4.4%. Sequencing was done on a sample of PBMCs. All receptors come from a man in his fifties or sixties in good health and CMV-seropositive.

The chain couples TRBV5-4 to TRBJ2-3; tentative D call: TRBD2 (6 bases). Germline V gene lookup returns CDR1 SGHNT and CDR2 YYREEE (reference sequence). The V and J ends lost 2 bases and 6 bases respectively, with 19 bases between them. This CDR3 contains 16 residues. CDR3 in amino acids: CASSFGEVGGRDTQYF. DNA for the CDR3: TGTGCCAGCAGCTTTGGGGAAGTTGGAGGGCGGGATACGCAGTATTTT.

This chain links TRBV5-1 with TRBJ1-1; a possible D gene is TRBD1 (5 bases). Trimming took off 2 bases at V and 1 base at J, with 9 bases between the two ends. The CDR3 consists of 14 residues. Germline CDR1 SGHRS, CDR2 YFSETQ. This CDR3 reads CASSLQEGNTEAFF. CDR3 nucleotides: TGCGCCAGCAGCTTACAGGAAGGGAACACTGAAGCTTTCTTT.

The chain links TRBV19 to TRBJ1-5; D is ambiguous. CDR3 size: 15 residues. Trimming removed 1 base from V and 2 bases from J, with 9 bases in between. Germline loops: CDR1 LNHDA, CDR2 SQIVND (reference sequence). CDR3 DNA: TGTGCCAGTAGTATAGGCTGGGCAGGCAATCAGCCCCAGCATTTT. As protein: CASSIGWAGNQPQHF.

This chain's CDR3 is CASKGGDNRAEKLFF. For the CDR3, the DNA is TGTGCCAGCAAGGGAGGGGATAACAGGGCCGAAAAACTGTTTTTT. This chain links TRBV6-1 with TRBJ1-4; perhaps TRBD1 as D (6 bases). The CDR3 is made up of 15 amino acids. Germline V gives CDR1 MNHNS, CDR2 SASEGT. Trimming removed 7 bases from V and 8 bases from J, with 20 bases in between.

The sample holds a few counts of this clone. This chain connects TRBV30 to TRBJ1-6; D is ambiguous. CDR3 size: 15 residues. V gave up 2 bases and J gave up 4 bases, with 12 bases separating them. Germline CDR1 and CDR2: GTSNPN and SVGIG (reference sequence). CDR3 sequence reads: CAWSSTTEYNSPLHF. CDR3 nucleotides: TGTGCCTGGAGTTCTACCACTGAATATAATTCACCCCTCCACTTT.

The chain carries TRBV27 and TRBJ1-1; unclear D gene. Per germline, CDR1 MNHEY and CDR2 SMNVEV (reference sequence). CDR3 length equals 14 residues. Trimming removed 3 bases from V and 1 base from J, with 9 bases in between. The CDR3 is CASSFRGWNTEAFF. The CDR3 bases are TGTGCCAGCAGTTTCCGAGGGTGGAACACTGAAGCTTTCTTT.

This clone was seen a handful of times. This sequence joins TRBV11-3 and TRBJ2-5; 12 bases line up with TRBD2. This CDR3 comprises 17 residues. Losses at the gene ends were 5 bases for V and 0 bases for J; bases not matched to a gene: 7. Germline V lookup: CDR1 SGHNT, CDR2 YENEEA. CDR3 protein: CASSPGLAGTYQETQYF. Here the CDR3 DNA reads TGTGCCAGCAGCCCTGGACTAGCGGGAACGTACCAAGAGACCCAGTACTTC.

The CDR3: CASSTGSGETQYF. In DNA, the CDR3 is TGCGCCAGCTCTACGGGATCCGGGGAGACCCAGTACTTC. V gene TRBV10-1 combines with J gene TRBJ2-5, with D possibly being TRBD2 (5 bases). In germline, CDR1 is WNHNN, CDR2 SYGVQD (reference sequence). The CDR3 runs 13 residues. V lost 8 bases and J lost 5, with 15 bases in between.

J is TRBJ1-1 and V is TRBV30, with 7 bases matching TRBD1. This CDR3 is built from 14 residues. The ends lost 1 base at V and 5 bases at J; junction bases unmatched: 7. The germline V gene has CDR1 GTSNPN and CDR2 SVGIG (reference sequence). The CDR3: CAWSARQGRTEAFF. The CDR3, as DNA: TGTGCCTGGAGTGCTCGACAGGGTAGGACTGAAGCTTTCTTT.

J is TRBJ2-2 and V is TRBV7-2, with 7 nucleotides matching TRBD1. This CDR3 has 15 residues. Germline V gene data show CDR1 as SGHTA and CDR2 as FQGNSA. The trim removed 5 bases at V and 7 bases at J, leaving 10 bases unmatched. CDR3 sequence: CASSHNRGSDGELFF. DNA for the CDR3: TGTGCCAGCAGCCATAACAGGGGATCGGACGGGGAGCTGTTTTTT.

The chain has TRBV15 and TRBJ1-5; possible D gene TRBD1, 6 bases. This CDR3 contains 12 residues. V dropped 8 bases and J dropped 2 bases, with 7 bases sitting between them. Germline CDR1 reads LNHNV; CDR2 reads YYDKDF (reference sequence). The CDR3 is CATSGGNQPQHF. The CDR3 bases are TGTGCCACCTCAGGGGGCAATCAGCCCCAGCATTTT.

The V gene is TRBV5-1, the J gene TRBJ2-7; maybe TRBD2 (9 bases). The CDR3 consists of 15 residues. V lost 2 bases, J lost 6 bases, and 18 bases lay in between. Looked up from germline, CDR1 is SGHRS and CDR2 is YFSETQ. The DNA of the CDR3 is TGCGCCAGCAGCTTTCAGGGGGCGCGGGAGGGCGAGCAGTACTTC. This gives the protein CASSFQGAREGEQYF.

Comments on this clone: A junction boundary mismatches the germline segment, possibly from a read error. The chain couples TRBV7-7 to TRBJ2-1, with 7 positions matching TRBD2. CDR1 and CDR2 from the germline V gene are SSHAT and FNYEAQ (reference sequence). The CDR3 totals 17 residues. The CDR3 reads CASSLAGYGGTDNEQFF. In DNA, the CDR3 is TGTGCTAGCAGCTTAGCGGGTTACGGGGGGACGGACAATGAGCAGTTCTTC.

The chain is built from TRBV9 and TRBJ2-6, with 7 positions matching TRBD2. The length of the CDR3 is 17 residues. J lost 0 bases, V lost 3 bases, and 6 bases had no gene match. Per germline, CDR1 SGDLS and CDR2 YYNGEE. CDR3 DNA: TGTGCCAGCAGCGGGGGGGGAGGCTTCTCTGGGGCCAACGTCCTGACTTTC. Translated, it gives CASSGGGGFSGANVLTF.

The chain employs TRBV14 and TRBJ1-6, with D possibly TRBD1 on 6 matching bases. Germline assignment: CDR1 SGHDN and CDR2 FVKESK. The CDR3 consists of 14 residues. The V and J ends lost 3 bases and 7 bases respectively, with 10 bases between them. For the CDR3, the DNA is TGTGCCAGCAGCCAGCAGGGGCCGAATTCACCCCTCCACTTT. Its protein is CASSQQGPNSPLHF.

The rearrangement uses TRBV19 and TRBJ2-7; D is perhaps TRBD2 (6 bases). The CDR3 covers 14 residues. Trimming shortened V by 6 bases and J by 4 bases, and 16 bases separated the two germline ends. Germline CDR1 is LNHDA and CDR2 is SQIVND (reference sequence). CDR3 protein: CASSPAGNDYEQYF. The CDR3 DNA follows: TGTGCCAGTAGCCCGGCGGGGAACGATTACGAGCAGTACTTC.

CDR3 DNA sequence: TGCGCCAGCAGCCAAGACAGGGATCAGCCCCAGCATTTT. It yields the protein CASSQDRDQPQHF. This rearrangement joins TRBV4-1 to TRBJ1-5, with D possibly being TRBD1 (5 bases). This CDR3 has 13 residues. Looked up from germline, CDR1 is MGHRA and CDR2 is YSYEKL. V lost 0 bases, J lost 5 bases, and 5 bases lay in between.

A few counts support this clone. The chain recombines TRBV5-8 with TRBJ2-1, with 9 bases lining up with TRBD1. Looked up from germline, CDR1 is SGHTS and CDR2 is YDEGEE. The CDR3 length is 16 residues. V was pared by 4 bases and J by 0 bases, with 5 bases of the junction left unmatched. The CDR3 spells CASSPWTGDSYNEQFF. The CDR3 DNA sequence: TGTGCCAGCAGCCCCTGGACAGGGGACTCCTACAATGAGCAGTTCTTC.

The rearrangement joins TRBV2 to TRBJ2-5; 9 bases map to TRBD1. The CDR3 runs to 15 residues. Germline V CDR1 and CDR2: SNHLY, FYNNEI. With V trimmed by 5 bases and J by 3 bases, 7 bases remained unmatched. CDR3 sequence (DNA): TGTGCCAGCAGTCCCCTCAGGACAGGGGAAGAGACCCAGTACTTC. It translates to CASSPLRTGEETQYF.

The V gene is TRBV9, the J gene TRBJ2-5; 7 positions match TRBD1. The assigned J gene may be wrong: the sequence end matches TRBJ2-7 better. CDR1 is SGDLS, CDR2 YYNGEE, per germline. This CDR3 is built from 17 residues. CDR3 sequence reads: CASSVGYAGQASYEQYF. CDR3 nucleotides: TGTGCCAGCAGCGTAGGGTATGCTGGACAGGCTTCCTACGAGCAGTACTTC.

This chain joins TRBV4-1 and TRBJ2-1; 13 bases are shared with TRBD2. The CDR3 has 17 amino acids. The V and J ends lost 3 bases and 0 bases, in that order; junction bases with no gene match: 2. In germline, CDR1 is MGHRA, CDR2 YSYEKL. CDR3 protein: CASSQGLAGPSYNEQFF. In DNA form, the CDR3 reads TGCGCCAGCAGCCAGGGACTAGCGGGACCCTCCTACAATGAGCAGTTCTTC.

This clone was observed a few times. At one boundary the junction diverges from the germline segment, which might be a read error. V gene TRBV7-7 combines with J gene TRBJ2-3, with 12 bases matching TRBD2. The CDR3 has 17 amino acids. Germline-derived CDR1 and CDR2 are SSHAT and FNYEAQ (reference sequence). The CDR3 DNA is TGTGCTAGCAGCTTAGGTGGCCTAGCGGGAGGGCCAGATACGCAGTATTTT. It encodes CASSLGGLAGGPDTQYF.

This clone showed up just once. This chain joins TRBV7-8 and TRBJ1-4; tentative D call: TRBD1 (5 bases). Germline loops: CDR1 SGHVS, CDR2 FQNEAQ. V shed 3 bases and J shed 0 bases, with 5 bases lying between them. The CDR3 is 14 amino acids. The CDR3 DNA is TGTGCCAGCAGCTTGACAGCAACTAATGAAAAACTGTTTTTT. It encodes CASSLTATNEKLFF.

V gene TRBV7-2 combines with J gene TRBJ2-3, with D unclear. Per germline, CDR1 SGHTA and CDR2 FQGNSA. CDR3 size: 14 residues. The germline V and J ends were trimmed by 7 bases and 2 bases, with 13 bases remaining between them. The CDR3 DNA reads as TGTGCCAGCAATTCTGGGCAGAACACAGATACGCAGTATTTT. Protein product: CASNSGQNTDTQYF.

The V gene is TRBV7-3, the J gene TRBJ1-1; TRBD1 aligns across 10 bases. V was pared by 5 bases and J by 3 bases, with 9 bases of the junction left unmatched. The CDR3 spans 16 residues. The V gene's germline CDR1 is SGHTA and CDR2 FQGTGA. In DNA form, the CDR3 reads TGTGCCAGCAGCCCCGGGACAGGGGTTGATTACACTGAAGCTTTCTTT. This encodes CASSPGTGVDYTEAFF.

The chain couples TRBV2 to TRBJ2-3, with 9 bases identical to TRBD1. The CDR3 extends over 15 amino acids. Germline V gene data show CDR1 as SNHLY and CDR2 as FYNNEI. The ends lost 4 bases at V and 2 bases at J; junction bases unmatched: 4. CDR3 in DNA: TGTGCCAGCAGTGCTGGACAGGGGAACACAGATACGCAGTATTTT. It specifies CASSAGQGNTDTQYF.

The V gene is TRBV5-1, the J gene TRBJ2-7; TRBD1 agrees at 9 bases. CDR3 length: 14 residues. V was clipped by 4 bases and J by 2 bases; unmatched bases: 4. Germline CDR1 reads SGHRS; CDR2 reads YFSETQ. DNA of the CDR3: TGCGCCAGCAGCACCGGGACAGGGCCCTACGAGCAGTACTTC. This translates into CASSTGTGPYEQYF.